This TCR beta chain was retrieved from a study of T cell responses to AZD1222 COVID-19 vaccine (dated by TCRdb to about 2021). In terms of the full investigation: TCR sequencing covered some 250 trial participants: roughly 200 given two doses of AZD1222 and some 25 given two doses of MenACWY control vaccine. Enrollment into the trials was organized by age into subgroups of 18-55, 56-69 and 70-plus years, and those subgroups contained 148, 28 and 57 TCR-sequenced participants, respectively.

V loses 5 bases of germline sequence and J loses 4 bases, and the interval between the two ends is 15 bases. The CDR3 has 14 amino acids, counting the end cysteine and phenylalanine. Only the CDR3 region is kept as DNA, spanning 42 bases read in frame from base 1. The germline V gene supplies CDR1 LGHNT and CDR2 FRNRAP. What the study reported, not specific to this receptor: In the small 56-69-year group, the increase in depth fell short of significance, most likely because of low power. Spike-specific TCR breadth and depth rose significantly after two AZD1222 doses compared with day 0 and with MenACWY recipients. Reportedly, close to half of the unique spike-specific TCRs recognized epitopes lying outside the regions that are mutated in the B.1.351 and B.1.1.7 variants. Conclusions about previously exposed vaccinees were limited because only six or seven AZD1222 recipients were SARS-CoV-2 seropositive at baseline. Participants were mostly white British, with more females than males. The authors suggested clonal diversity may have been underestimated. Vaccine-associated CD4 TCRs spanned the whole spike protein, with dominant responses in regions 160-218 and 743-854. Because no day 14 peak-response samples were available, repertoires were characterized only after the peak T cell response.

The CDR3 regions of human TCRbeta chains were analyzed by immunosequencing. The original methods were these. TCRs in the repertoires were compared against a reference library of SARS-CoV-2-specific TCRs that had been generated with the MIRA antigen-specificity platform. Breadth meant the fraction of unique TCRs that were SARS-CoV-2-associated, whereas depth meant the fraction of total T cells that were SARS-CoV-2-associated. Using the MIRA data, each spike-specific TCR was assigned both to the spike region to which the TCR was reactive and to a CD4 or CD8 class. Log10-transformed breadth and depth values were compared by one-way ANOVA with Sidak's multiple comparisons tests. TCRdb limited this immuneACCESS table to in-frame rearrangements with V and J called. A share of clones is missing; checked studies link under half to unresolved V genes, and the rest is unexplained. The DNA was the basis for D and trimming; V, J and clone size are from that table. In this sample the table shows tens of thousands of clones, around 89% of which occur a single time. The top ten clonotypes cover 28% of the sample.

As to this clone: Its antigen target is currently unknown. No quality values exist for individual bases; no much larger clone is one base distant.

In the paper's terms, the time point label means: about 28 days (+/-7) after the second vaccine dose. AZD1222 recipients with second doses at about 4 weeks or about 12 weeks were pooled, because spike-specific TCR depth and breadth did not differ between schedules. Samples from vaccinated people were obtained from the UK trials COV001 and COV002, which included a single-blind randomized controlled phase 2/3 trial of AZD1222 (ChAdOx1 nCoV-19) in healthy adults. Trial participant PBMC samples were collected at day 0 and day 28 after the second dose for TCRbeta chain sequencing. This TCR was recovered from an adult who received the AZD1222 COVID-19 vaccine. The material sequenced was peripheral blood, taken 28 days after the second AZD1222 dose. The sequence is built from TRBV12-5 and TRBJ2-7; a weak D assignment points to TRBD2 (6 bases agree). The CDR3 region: CASGPGGSGYEQYF. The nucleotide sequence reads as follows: TGTGCTAGTGGTCCCGGAGGGAGTGGGTACGAGCAGTACTTC.